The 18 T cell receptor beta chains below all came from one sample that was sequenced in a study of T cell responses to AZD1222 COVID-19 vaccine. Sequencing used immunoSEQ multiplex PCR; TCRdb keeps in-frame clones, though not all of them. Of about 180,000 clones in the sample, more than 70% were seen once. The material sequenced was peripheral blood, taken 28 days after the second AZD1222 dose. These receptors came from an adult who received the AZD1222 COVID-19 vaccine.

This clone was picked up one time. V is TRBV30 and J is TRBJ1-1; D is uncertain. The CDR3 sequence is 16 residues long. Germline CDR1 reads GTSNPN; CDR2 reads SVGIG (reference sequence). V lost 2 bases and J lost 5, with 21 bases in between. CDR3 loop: CAWSRPGLGHRTEAFF. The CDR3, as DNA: TGTGCCTGGAGTAGGCCCGGATTGGGCCACCGGACTGAAGCTTTCTTT.

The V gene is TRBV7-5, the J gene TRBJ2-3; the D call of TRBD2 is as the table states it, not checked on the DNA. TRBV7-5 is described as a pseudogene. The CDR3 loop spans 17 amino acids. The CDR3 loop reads CARSLEPGLAYTDTQYF. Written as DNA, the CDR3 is TGTGCCAGAAGCTTAGAACCCGGACTAGCGTACACAGATACGCAGTATTTT.

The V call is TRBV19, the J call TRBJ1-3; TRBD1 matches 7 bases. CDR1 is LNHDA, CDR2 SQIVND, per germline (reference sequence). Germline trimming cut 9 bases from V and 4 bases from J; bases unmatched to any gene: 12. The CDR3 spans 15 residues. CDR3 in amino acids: CASALEGARGNTIYF. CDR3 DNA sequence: TGTGCCAGCGCCCTGGAGGGGGCGCGGGGAAACACCATATATTTT.

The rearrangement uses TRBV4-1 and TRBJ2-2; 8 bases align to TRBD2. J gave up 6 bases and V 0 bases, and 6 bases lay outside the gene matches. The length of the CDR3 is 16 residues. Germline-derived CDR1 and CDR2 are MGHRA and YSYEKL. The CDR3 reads CASSQDPGGFAGELFF. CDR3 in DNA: TGCGCCAGCAGCCAAGATCCGGGAGGGTTCGCCGGGGAGCTGTTTTTT.

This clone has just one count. This CDR3 reads CASSYGTGREQYF. DNA of the CDR3: TGTGCCAGCAGTTATGGGACAGGACGCGAGCAGTACTTC. V usage is TRBV12-3 or TRBV12-4 and J usage is TRBJ2-7; 8 nucleotides align to TRBD1. This CDR3 has 13 residues. V lost 4 bases, J lost 6 bases, and 5 bases stayed unmatched.

The CDR3, as DNA: TGCAGTGAAGTGACAGGGGGCGGTGAGACCCAGTACTTC. Protein product: CSEVTGGGETQYF. The rearrangement links TRBV29-1 to TRBJ2-5; 10 bases align to TRBD1. Per the germline V gene, CDR1 is SQVTM and CDR2 is ANQGSEA. The CDR3 length is 13 residues.

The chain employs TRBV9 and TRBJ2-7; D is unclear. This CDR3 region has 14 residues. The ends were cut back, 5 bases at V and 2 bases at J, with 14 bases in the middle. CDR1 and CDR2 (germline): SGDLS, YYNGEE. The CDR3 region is CASSRNNNPYEQYF. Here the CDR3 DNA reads TGTGCCAGCAGTCGAAACAATAACCCCTACGAGCAGTACTTC. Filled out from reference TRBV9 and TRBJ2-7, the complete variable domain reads DSGVTQTPKHLITATGQRVTLRCSPRSGDLSVYWYQQSLDQGLQFLIQYYNGEERAKGNILERFSAQQFPDLHSELNLSSLELGDSALYFCASSRNNNPYEQYFGPGTRLTVT.

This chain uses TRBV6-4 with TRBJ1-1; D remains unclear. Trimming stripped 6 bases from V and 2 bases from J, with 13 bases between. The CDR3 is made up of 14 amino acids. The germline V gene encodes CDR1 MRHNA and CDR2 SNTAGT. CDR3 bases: TGTGCCAGCAGGGAGACGCAGGTAAACACTGAAGCTTTCTTT. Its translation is CASRETQVNTEAFF.

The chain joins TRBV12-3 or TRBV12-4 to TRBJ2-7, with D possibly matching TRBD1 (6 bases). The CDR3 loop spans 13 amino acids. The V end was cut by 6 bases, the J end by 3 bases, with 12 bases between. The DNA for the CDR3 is TGTGCCAGCAGGTTGGGGACATACTACGAGCAGTACTTC. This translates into CASRLGTYYEQYF.

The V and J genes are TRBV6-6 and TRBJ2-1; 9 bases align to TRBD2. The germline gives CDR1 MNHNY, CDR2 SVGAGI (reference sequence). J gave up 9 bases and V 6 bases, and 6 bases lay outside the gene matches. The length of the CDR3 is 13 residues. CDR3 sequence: CASRGGRVGEQFF. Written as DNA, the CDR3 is TGTGCCAGCAGGGGCGGGAGGGTTGGTGAGCAGTTCTTC.

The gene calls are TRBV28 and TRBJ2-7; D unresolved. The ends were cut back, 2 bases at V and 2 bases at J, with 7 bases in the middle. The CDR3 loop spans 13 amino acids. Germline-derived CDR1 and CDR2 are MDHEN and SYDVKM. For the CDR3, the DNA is TGTGCCAGCAGTTTACCTACTACCTACGAGCAGTACTTC. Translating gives CASSLPTTYEQYF.

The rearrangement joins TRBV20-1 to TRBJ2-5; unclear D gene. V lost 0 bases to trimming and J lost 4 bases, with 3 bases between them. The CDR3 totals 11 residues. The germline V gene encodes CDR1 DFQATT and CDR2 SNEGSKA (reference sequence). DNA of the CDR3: TGCAGTGCTAGAGAGGGAGAGACCCAGTACTTC. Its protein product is CSAREGETQYF.

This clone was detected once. The CDR3 nucleotides are TGTGCCAGCAGTTCATCGGGGGGCGGTGAGCAGTTCTTC. This sequence encodes CASSSSGGGEQFF. V is TRBV28 and J is TRBJ2-1, with D tentatively TRBD2 (7 bases). Deletions cut 4 bases from V and 9 bases from J, with 13 bases between. The CDR3 spans 13 residues. Germline-derived CDR1 and CDR2 are MDHEN and SYDVKM.

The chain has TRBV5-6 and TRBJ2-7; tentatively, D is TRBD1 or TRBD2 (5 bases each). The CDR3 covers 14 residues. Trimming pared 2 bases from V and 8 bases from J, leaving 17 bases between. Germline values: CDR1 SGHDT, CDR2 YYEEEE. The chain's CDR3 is CASSFGQGRDQQYF. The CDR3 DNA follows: TGTGCCAGCAGCTTCGGACAAGGAAGGGACCAGCAGTACTTC.

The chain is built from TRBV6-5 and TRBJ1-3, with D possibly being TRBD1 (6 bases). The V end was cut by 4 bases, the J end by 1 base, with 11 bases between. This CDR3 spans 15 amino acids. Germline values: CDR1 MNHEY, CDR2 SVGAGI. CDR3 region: CASSSRGGSGNTIYF. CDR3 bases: TGTGCCAGCAGTTCCCGAGGGGGGTCTGGAAACACCATATATTTT.

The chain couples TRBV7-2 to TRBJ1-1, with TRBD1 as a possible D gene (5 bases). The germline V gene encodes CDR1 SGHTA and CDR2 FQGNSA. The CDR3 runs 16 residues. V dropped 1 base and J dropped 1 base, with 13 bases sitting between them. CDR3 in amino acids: CASSLVQGSANTEAFF. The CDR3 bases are TGTGCCAGCAGCTTAGTTCAGGGATCGGCGAACACTGAAGCTTTCTTT. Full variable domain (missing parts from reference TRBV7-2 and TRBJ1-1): GAGVSQSPSNKVTEKGKDVELRCDPISGHTALYWYRQSLGQGLEFLIYFQGNSAPDKSGLPSDRFSAERTGGSVSTLTIQRTQQEDSAVYLCASSLVQGSANTEAFFGQGTRLTVV.

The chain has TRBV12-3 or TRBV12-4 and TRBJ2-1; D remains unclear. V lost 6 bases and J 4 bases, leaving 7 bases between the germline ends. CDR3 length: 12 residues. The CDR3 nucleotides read TGTGCCAGCAGAGGAACTTACAATGAGCAGTTCTTC. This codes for CASRGTYNEQFF.

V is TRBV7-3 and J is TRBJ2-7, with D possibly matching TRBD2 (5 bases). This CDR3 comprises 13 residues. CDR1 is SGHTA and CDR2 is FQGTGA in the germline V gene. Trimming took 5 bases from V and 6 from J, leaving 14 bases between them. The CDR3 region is CASSDGGSGEQYF. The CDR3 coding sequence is TGTGCCAGCAGCGATGGTGGGAGCGGCGAGCAGTACTTC. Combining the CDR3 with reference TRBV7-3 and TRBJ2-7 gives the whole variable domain GAGVSQTPSNKVTEKGKYVELRCDPISGHTALYWYRQSLGQGPEFLIYFQGTGAADDSGLPNDRFFAVRPEGSVSTLKIQRTERGDSAVYLCASSDGGSGEQYFGPGTRLTVT.